Below, one T cell receptor (beta chain) is given with its context. The antigen remains undetermined. The V end lost 2 bases, the J end lost 5 bases, and 18 bases lay between the germline ends. In germline, CDR1 is MGHRA, CDR2 YSYEKL. This CDR3 spans 17 amino acids. The protocol was immunoSEQ multiplex PCR, while the TCRdb copy is restricted to in-frame clones and leaves out a portion. The sample consists of tens of thousands of clones, approximately 83% of them appearing once. These data belong to a study of T cells in localized non-small cell lung cancer. Study-wide results and caveats: Analysis by sequencing included only one tumor region, so heterogeneity remains possible. Uninvolved neighboring lung showed the greatest T cell clonality, exceeding tumor. There was an association of higher blood T cell density with longer overall survival.

This chain connects TRBV4-1 to TRBJ2-2, with D maybe TRBD2 (5 bases). The sample in question was PBMCs, obtained before any cancer treatment. The clonotype was recovered from a man aged 40 to 75 with stage II lung adenocarcinoma. Here the CDR3 reads CASSQPTREGPTGELFF. In DNA, the CDR3 is TGCGCCAGCAGCCAACCCACCCGCGAGGGCCCGACCGGGGAGCTGTTTTTT.